This T cell receptor beta chain appears in the sequencing data of a study of control samples from healthy donors and cancer patients. Trimming shortened V by 5 bases and J by 2 bases, and 17 bases separated the two germline ends. CDR3 length: 15 residues. CDR1 SGHRS and CDR2 YFSETQ come from the germline V gene. TCRdb's copy holds only in-frame clones and misses some; the assay was immunoSEQ multiplex PCR. The sample lists over 100,000 clones; 88% were seen once. The TCR comes from a man aged 40-50 years in good health. The sequenced sample consisted of blood. The chain has TRBV5-1 and TRBJ2-7; possible D gene TRBD1, 6 bases. CDR3 in DNA: TGCGCCAGCAGAATGGCACCGGGACAAACCTACGAGCAGTACTTC. Translation: CASRMAPGQTYEQYF. The variable domain in full, with the rest retrieved from reference TRBV5-1 and TRBJ2-7, is KAGVTQTPRYLIKTRGQQVTLSCSPISGHRSVSWYQQTPGQGLQFLFEYFSETQRNKGNFPGRFSGRQFSNSRSEMNVSTLELGDSALYLCASRMAPGQTYEQYFGPGTRLTVT.